This is a list of T cell receptor beta chains from one sample in a study of cytomegalovirus exposure and HLA in healthy donors. Only in-frame clones appear in the TCRdb table, and some are missing; sequencing was by immunoSEQ multiplex PCR. The table shows some 38,000 clones, with almost 70% occurring only once. The sequencing sample was made of PBMCs. Receptors originate from a man aged 35 to 55 in good health and CMV-seronegative. The CDR3 runs from the conserved cysteine through the conserved F or W. A D gene is named only where the DNA matches it firmly. Only some rows state a clone size, as once, few, many or a class for expanded clones.

d_call j_call clone_size v_call cdr3_length cdr3_nt cdr3_aa
. TRBJ2-1 few TRBV30 15 TGTGCCTGGAGTCTCCGAGGCGGGGATGTGAATGAGCAGTTCTTC CAWSLRGGDVNEQFF
TRBD1 TRBJ1-3 . TRBV30 16 TGTGCCTGGAGTTATACCGGGACAGTCTCTGGAAACACCATATATTTT CAWSYTGTVSGNTIYF
TRBD2 TRBJ2-7 . TRBV9 15 TGTGCCAGCAGCGCCACTACGGGGGGAGGTTACGAGCAGTACTTC CASSATTGGGYEQYF
. TRBJ1-1 . TRBV4-1 17 TGCGCCAGCAGCCAAGATCGGGGGAGAGGGAGGGACACTGAAGCTTTCTTT CASSQDRGRGRDTEAFF
TRBD1 TRBJ1-4 . TRBV18 14 TGTGCCAGCTCGCAGGGACAGAATAATGAAAAACTGTTTTTT CASSQGQNNEKLFF
. TRBJ2-7 once TRBV6-1 13 TGTGCCAGCAGTGGAACTCAGGGTTACGAGCAGTACTTC CASSGTQGYEQYF
TRBD2 TRBJ2-5 few TRBV6-4 15 TGTGCCAGCAGTGACGAGGCGGGGGGGCAAGAGACCCAGTACTTC CASSDEAGGQETQYF
. TRBJ2-7 . TRBV6-1 15 TGTGCCAGCAGTGAGATTATACGGACATTCTACGAGCAGTACTTC CASSEIIRTFYEQYF
TRBD1 TRBJ2-7 . TRBV5-4 14 TGTGCCAGCAGCTTGCGGCAGGGGGCATACGAGCAGTACTTC CASSLRQGAYEQYF
. TRBJ1-3 . TRBV7-9 16 TGTGCCAGCAGCTTAGATCTGGGGGCGGCTGGAAACACCATATATTTT CASSLDLGAAGNTIYF
TRBD1 TRBJ2-1 . TRBV30 13 TGTGCCTGGTACAGGGGCTCCTACAATGAGCAGTTCTTC CAWYRGSYNEQFF
. TRBJ2-1 . TRBV6-6 14 TGTGCCAGCAGTTACGAGCACAGGGCCAATGAGCAGTTCTTC CASSYEHRANEQFF
TRBD1 TRBJ1-2 . TRBV27 14 TGTGCCAGCAGGATTAACCGGGACAGGGATGGCTACACCTTC CASRINRDRDGYTF
. TRBJ1-2 . TRBV2 13 TGTGCCAGCAGTGAAGGAGGGTCGGGTGGCTACACCTTC CASSEGGSGGYTF
. TRBJ2-5 . TRBV4-3 15 TGCGCCAGCAGCCAAACGAGAGGCGGGCAAGAGACCCAGTACTTC CASSQTRGGQETQYF
. TRBJ1-2 . TRBV6-1 14 TGTGCCAGCAGTGAACGAGATCCGGACTATGGCTACACCTTC CASSERDPDYGYTF
TRBD1 TRBJ2-7 few TRBV7-9 16 TGTGCCAGCAGCTTGTGGAGCGGACAGGGTAAGGACGAGCAGTACTTC CASSLWSGQGKDEQYF
. TRBJ1-1 . TRBV6-6 13 TGTGCCAGCAGAAACCAGGGCAACACTGAAGCTTTCTTT CASRNQGNTEAFF